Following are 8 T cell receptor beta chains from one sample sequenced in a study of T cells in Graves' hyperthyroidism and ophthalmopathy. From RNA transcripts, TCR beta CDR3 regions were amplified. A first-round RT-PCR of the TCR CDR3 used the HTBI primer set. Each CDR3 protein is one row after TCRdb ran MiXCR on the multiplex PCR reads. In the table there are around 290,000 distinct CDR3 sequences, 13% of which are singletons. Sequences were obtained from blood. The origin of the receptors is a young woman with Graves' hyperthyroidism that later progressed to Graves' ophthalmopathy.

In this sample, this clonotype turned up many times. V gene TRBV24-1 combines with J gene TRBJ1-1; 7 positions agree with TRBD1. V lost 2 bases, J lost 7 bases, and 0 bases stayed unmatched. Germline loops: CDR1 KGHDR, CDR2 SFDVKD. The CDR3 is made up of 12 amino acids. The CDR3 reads CATSDWTGEAFF. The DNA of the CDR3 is TGTGCCACCAGTGATTGGACAGGTGAAGCTTTCTTT.

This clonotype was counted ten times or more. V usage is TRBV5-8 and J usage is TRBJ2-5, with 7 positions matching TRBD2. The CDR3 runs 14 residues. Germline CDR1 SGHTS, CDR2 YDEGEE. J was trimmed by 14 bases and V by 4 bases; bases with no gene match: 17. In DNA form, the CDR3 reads TGTGCCAGCAGCCAGCAGGCCAGGGAGGGGTTCGGTTACTTC. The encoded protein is CASSQQAREGFGYF.

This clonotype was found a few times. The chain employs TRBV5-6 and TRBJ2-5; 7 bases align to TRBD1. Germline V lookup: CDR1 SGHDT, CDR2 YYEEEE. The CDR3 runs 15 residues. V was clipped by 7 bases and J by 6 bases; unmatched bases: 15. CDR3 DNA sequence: TGTGCCAGCTGCCAACTAGACAGGGATGAAAAGACCCAGTACTTC. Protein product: CASCQLDRDEKTQYF.

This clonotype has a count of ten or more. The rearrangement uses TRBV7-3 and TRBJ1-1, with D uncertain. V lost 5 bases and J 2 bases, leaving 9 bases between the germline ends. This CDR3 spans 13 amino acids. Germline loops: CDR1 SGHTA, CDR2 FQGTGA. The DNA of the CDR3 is TGTGCCAGCAGCCGCGACCTTAACACTGAAGCTTTCTTT. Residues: CASSRDLNTEAFF.

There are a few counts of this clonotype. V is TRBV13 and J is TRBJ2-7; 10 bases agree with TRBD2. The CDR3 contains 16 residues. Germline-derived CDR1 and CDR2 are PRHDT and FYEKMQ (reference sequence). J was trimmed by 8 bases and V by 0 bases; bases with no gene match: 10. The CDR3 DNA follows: TGTGCCAGCAGCTTAGGCCTCCGGCTAGCGGGAGTCAAGCAGTACTTC. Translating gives CASSLGLRLAGVKQYF.

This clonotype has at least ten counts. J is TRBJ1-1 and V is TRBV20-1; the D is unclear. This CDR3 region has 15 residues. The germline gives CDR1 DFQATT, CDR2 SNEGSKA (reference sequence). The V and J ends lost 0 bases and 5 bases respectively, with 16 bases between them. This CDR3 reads CSARDPGVRVTEAFF. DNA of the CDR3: TGCAGTGCTAGAGATCCCGGGGTTAGAGTGACTGAAGCTTTCTTT.

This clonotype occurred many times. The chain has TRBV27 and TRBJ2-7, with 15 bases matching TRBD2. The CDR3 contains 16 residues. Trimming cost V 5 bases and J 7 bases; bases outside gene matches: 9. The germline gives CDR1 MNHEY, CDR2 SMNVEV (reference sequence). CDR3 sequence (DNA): TGTGCCAGCAGTAAAGGACTAGCGGGAGGGCCGGGTGAGCAGTACTTC. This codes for CASSKGLAGGPGEQYF.

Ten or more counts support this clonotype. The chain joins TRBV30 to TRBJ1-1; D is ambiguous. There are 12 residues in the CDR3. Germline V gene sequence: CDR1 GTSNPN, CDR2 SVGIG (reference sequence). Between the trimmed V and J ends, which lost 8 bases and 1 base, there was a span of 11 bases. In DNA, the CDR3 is TGTGCCGGGAACCGGGAGAACACTGAAGCTTTCTTT. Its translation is CAGNRENTEAFF.